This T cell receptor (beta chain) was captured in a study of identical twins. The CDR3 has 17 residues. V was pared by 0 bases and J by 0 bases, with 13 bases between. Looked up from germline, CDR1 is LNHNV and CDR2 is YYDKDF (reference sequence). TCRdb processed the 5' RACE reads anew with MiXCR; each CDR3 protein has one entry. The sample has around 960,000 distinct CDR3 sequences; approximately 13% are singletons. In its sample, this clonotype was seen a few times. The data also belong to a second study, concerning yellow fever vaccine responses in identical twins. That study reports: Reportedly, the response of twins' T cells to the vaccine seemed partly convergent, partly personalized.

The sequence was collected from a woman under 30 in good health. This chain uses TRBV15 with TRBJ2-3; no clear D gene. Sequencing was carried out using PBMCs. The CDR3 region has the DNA TGTGCCACCAGCAGAGATCAAATCGGAGCAAGCACAGATACGCAGTATTTT. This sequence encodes CATSRDQIGASTDTQYF.